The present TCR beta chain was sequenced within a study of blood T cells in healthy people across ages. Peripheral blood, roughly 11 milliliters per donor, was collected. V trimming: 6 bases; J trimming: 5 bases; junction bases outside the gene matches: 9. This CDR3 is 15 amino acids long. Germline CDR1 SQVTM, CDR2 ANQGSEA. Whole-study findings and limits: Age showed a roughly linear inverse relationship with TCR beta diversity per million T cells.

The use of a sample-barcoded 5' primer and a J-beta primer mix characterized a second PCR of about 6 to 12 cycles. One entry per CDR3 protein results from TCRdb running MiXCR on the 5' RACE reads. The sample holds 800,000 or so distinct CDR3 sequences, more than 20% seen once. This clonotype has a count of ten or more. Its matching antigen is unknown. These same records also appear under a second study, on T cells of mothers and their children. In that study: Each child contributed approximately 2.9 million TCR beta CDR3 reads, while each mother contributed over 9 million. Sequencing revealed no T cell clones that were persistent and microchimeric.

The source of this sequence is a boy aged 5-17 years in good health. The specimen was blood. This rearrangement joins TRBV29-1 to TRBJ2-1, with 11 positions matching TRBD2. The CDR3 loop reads CSVDVGLAGNNEQFF. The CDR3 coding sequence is TGCAGCGTAGACGTAGGACTAGCGGGTAACAATGAGCAGTTCTTC.